One and the same sample provided the 14 T cell receptor beta chains below, sequenced in a study of blood T cell repertoires in COVID-19. Libraries were prepared by immunoSEQ multiplex PCR; TCRdb keeps only in-frame clonotypes and omits some of them. Seen here are approximately 46,000 clones, about 89% observed once, and the top ten hold approximately 6%. The sequencing sample was made of peripheral blood. Receptor source: a man in his sixties or seventies with active COVID-19.

The rearrangement uses TRBV10-1 and TRBJ2-2; D may be TRBD2 (6 bases). CDR1 and CDR2 (germline): WNHNN, SYGVQD (reference sequence). The V and J ends lost 4 bases and 4 bases respectively, with 19 bases between them. The CDR3 is made up of 17 amino acids. CDR3 sequence (DNA): TGCGCCAGCAGTGTGGGCAGGGAGGATCGCCTCACCGGGGAGCTGTTTTTT. Its translation is CASSVGREDRLTGELFF.

The rearrangement links TRBV3-1 (or the pseudogene TRBV3-2) to TRBJ1-4, with a weak D call TRBD1 (6 bases). V was clipped by 0 bases and J by 5 bases, with 10 bases between them. Per the germline V gene, CDR1 is LGHDT and CDR2 is YNNKEL (reference sequence). The CDR3 consists of 15 residues. CDR3 in amino acids: CASSQDTGFNEKLFF. CDR3 coding DNA: TGTGCCAGCAGCCAAGATACAGGGTTCAATGAAAAACTGTTTTTT.

The chain employs TRBV3-1 (or the pseudogene TRBV3-2) and TRBJ2-3; possibly TRBD2 for D (5 bases). The V gene's germline CDR1 is LGHDT and CDR2 YNNKEL (reference sequence). Between the trimmed V and J ends, which lost 0 bases and 1 base, there was a span of 11 bases. The CDR3 contains 16 residues. Written as DNA, the CDR3 is TGTGCCAGCAGCCAAGAAACTAGGTTGGGCACAGATACGCAGTATTTT. It yields the protein CASSQETRLGTDTQYF.

The V gene is TRBV7-8, the J gene TRBJ2-6; 7 bases match TRBD1. This CDR3 is built from 19 residues. Germline V CDR1 and CDR2: SGHVS, FQNEAQ. V dropped 5 bases and J dropped 0; count of bases not matched to a gene: 13. The chain's CDR3 is CASSPGPVTGYSGANVLTF. CDR3 sequence (DNA): TGTGCCAGCAGCCCCGGGCCGGTGACAGGGTACTCTGGGGCCAACGTCCTGACTTTC.

The chain recombines TRBV10-3 with TRBJ2-2; TRBD2 aligns across 14 bases. J was trimmed by 4 bases and V by 2 bases; bases with no gene match: 6. The germline gives CDR1 ENHRY, CDR2 SYGVKD. The CDR3 is 18 residues long. CDR3 residues: CAISEGTSGGSGTGELFF. The CDR3 bases are TGTGCCATCAGTGAGGGGACTAGCGGGGGCAGTGGCACCGGGGAGCTGTTTTTT.

The chain has TRBV6-1 and TRBJ1-2; D possibly corresponds to TRBD1 (5 bases). V was pared by 2 bases and J by 7 bases, with 17 bases between. The CDR3 contains 15 residues. Germline assignment: CDR1 MNHNS and CDR2 SASEGT. The CDR3 spells CASSELGGGVSGYTF. Written as DNA, the CDR3 is TGTGCCAGCAGTGAACTGGGTGGGGGGGTTAGTGGCTACACCTTC.

V and J are TRBV6-1 and TRBJ1-6, with 7 bases fitting TRBD1. The CDR3 loop spans 17 amino acids. V shed 3 bases and J 0 bases; nucleotides not matched to a gene: 5. Germline values: CDR1 MNHNS, CDR2 SASEGT. CDR3 amino acids: CASSDRDRISYNSPLHF. Here the CDR3 DNA reads TGTGCCAGCAGTGACCGGGACAGAATCTCCTATAATTCACCCCTCCACTTT.

The chain combines TRBV15 with TRBJ2-5; a weak D match, TRBD2 (6 bases). In germline, CDR1 is LNHNV, CDR2 YYDKDF (reference sequence). V was clipped by 3 bases and J by 2 bases, with 10 bases between them. The CDR3 consists of 14 residues. The CDR3 nucleotides read TGTGCCACCAGCAGTTCGGGGGTACAAGAGACCCAGTACTTC. Residues: CATSSSGVQETQYF.

The chain uses TRBV7-9 and TRBJ2-7; D is unclear. Germline V gene sequence: CDR1 SEHNR, CDR2 FQNEAQ (reference sequence). The CDR3 spans 13 residues. The germline V and J ends were trimmed by 4 bases and 1 base, with 8 bases remaining between them. The CDR3 region has the DNA TGTGCCAGCAGCTCTTCGGGTTCCTACGAGCAGTACTTC. It codes for CASSSSGSYEQYF. Looking up the rest from reference TRBV7-9 and TRBJ2-7 gives the full variable domain: DTGVSQNPRHKITKRGQNVTFRCDPISEHNRLYWYRQTLGQGPEFLTYFQNEAQLEKSRLLSDRFSAERPKGSFSTLEIQRTEQGDSAMYLCASSSSGSYEQYFGPGTRLTVT.

The chain is built from TRBV6-5 and TRBJ2-7, with D perhaps matching TRBD2 (5 bases). V was cut by 0 bases and J by 4 bases, with 10 bases left in between. Germline assignment: CDR1 MNHEY and CDR2 SVGAGI. This CDR3 has 14 amino acids. In DNA, the CDR3 is TGTGCCAGCAGTTACTCGGGAGCCGTTTACGAGCAGTACTTC. The encoded protein is CASSYSGAVYEQYF.

The genes are TRBV5-5 and TRBJ2-4; TRBD2 aligns across 7 bases. The CDR3 is 15 residues long. V lost 0 bases and J lost 11; bases outside the gene matches: 11. Germline CDR1 is SGHKS and CDR2 is YYEKEE (reference sequence). For the CDR3, the DNA is TGTGCCAGCAGCTTGGGAACCGGGAGGACTTACCTTCAGTACTTC. Amino acid sequence: CASSLGTGRTYLQYF.

The V gene is TRBV3-1 (or the pseudogene TRBV3-2), the J gene TRBJ1-4, with a possible D match to TRBD1 (6 bases). Germline CDR1 and CDR2: LGHDT and YNNKEL (reference sequence). The germline V and J ends were trimmed by 0 bases and 5 bases, with 16 bases remaining between them. The CDR3 has 17 residues. The CDR3 loop is CASSQDSVRGRNEKLFF. CDR3 bases: TGTGCCAGCAGCCAAGATTCGGTCAGGGGCAGGAATGAAAAACTGTTTTTT.

The genes are TRBV19 and TRBJ1-5; D not certain. The CDR3 has 15 amino acids. The germline CDR1 and CDR2 sequences are LNHDA and SQIVND (reference sequence). The germline V and J ends were trimmed by 2 bases and 7 bases, with 15 bases remaining between them. CDR3 sequence: CASSITGLVGQPQHF. In DNA form, the CDR3 reads TGTGCCAGTAGTATAACCGGTTTGGTGGGCCAGCCCCAGCATTTT.

Here the CDR3 DNA reads TGCGCCAGCAGCCAAGGCAGGGTAGGCGGTGGCTACACCTTC. Its translation is CASSQGRVGGGYTF. This chain links TRBV4-1 with TRBJ1-2, with D perhaps TRBD1 (5 bases). CDR3 size: 14 residues. Trimming took off 1 base at V and 7 bases at J, with 13 bases between the two ends. Germline lookup yields CDR1 MGHRA and CDR2 YSYEKL.